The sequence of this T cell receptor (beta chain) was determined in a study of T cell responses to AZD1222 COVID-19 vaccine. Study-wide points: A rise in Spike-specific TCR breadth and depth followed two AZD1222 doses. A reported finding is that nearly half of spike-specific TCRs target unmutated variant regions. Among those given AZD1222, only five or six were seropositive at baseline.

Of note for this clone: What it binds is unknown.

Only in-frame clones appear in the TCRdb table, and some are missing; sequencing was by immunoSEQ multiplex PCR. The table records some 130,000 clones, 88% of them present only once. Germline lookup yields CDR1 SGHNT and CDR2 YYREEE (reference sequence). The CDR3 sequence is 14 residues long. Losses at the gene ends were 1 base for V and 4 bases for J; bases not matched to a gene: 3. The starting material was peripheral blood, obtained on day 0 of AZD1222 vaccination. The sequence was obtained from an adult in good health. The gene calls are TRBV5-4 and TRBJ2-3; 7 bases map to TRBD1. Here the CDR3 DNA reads TGTGCCAGCAGCTTGACAGGGGCGGCAGATACGCAGTATTTT. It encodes CASSLTGAADTQYF. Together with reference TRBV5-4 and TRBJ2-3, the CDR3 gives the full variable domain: ETGVTQSPTHLIKTRGQQVTLRCSSQSGHNTVSWYQQALGQGPQFIFQYYREEENGRGNFPPRFSGLQFPNYSSELNVNALELDDSALYLCASSLTGAADTQYFGPGTRLTVL.